These T cell receptor beta chains were read from a single sample in a study of cytomegalovirus exposure and HLA in healthy donors. The assay was immunoSEQ multiplex PCR, and TCRdb's table has in-frame clones only and misses some. The table shows 200,000 to 250,000 clones, with 82% occurring only once. Material for sequencing was PBMCs. The receptors derive from a woman aged 40 to 50 in good health and CMV-seronegative. Both conserved end residues are part of each CDR3. Each record gives: J gene, clone size, D gene, V gene, CDR3 protein, CDR3 DNA. D genes are given only for firm matches. Where a row states a size, it is once, few, many or the class of an expanded clone; other rows omit it.

J gene: TRBJ2-1
clone size: NA
D gene: TRBD2
V gene: TRBV19
CDR3 protein: CASSDRTRGLAGVHEQFF
CDR3 DNA: TGTGCCAGTAGTGACCGAACCCGTGGACTAGCGGGAGTCCATGAGCAGTTCTTC

J gene: TRBJ2-5
clone size: NA
D gene: TRBD2
V gene: TRBV30
CDR3 protein: CAWSRTSGSTQTQYF
CDR3 DNA: TGTGCCTGGAGTCGGACTAGCGGGAGCACGCAGACCCAGTACTTC

J gene: TRBJ1-2
clone size: once
D gene: NA
V gene: TRBV28
CDR3 protein: CASSLFALRVLGGYTF
CDR3 DNA: TGTGCCAGCAGTTTATTCGCTCTCAGGGTGTTAGGTGGCTACACCTTC

J gene: TRBJ1-4
clone size: NA
D gene: NA
V gene: TRBV7-6
CDR3 protein: CASSLGRAGLEEKLFF
CDR3 DNA: TGTGCCAGCAGCTTAGGGCGTGCAGGGCTGGAAGAAAAACTGTTTTTT

J gene: TRBJ2-2
clone size: NA
D gene: TRBD2
V gene: TRBV9
CDR3 protein: CASSVGLAGGTGELFF
CDR3 DNA: TGTGCCAGCAGCGTAGGGCTAGCGGGAGGAACCGGGGAGCTGTTTTTT

J gene: TRBJ2-3
clone size: NA
D gene: NA
V gene: TRBV19
CDR3 protein: CASSIGWERFGDTQYF
CDR3 DNA: TGTGCCAGTAGTATCGGATGGGAGCGGTTCGGAGATACGCAGTATTTT

J gene: TRBJ2-4
clone size: NA
D gene: TRBD2
V gene: TRBV19
CDR3 protein: CASSTSLAGGKNIQYF
CDR3 DNA: TGTGCCAGTAGTACAAGTCTAGCGGGAGGGAAAAACATTCAGTACTTC

J gene: TRBJ1-5
clone size: NA
D gene: NA
V gene: TRBV30
CDR3 protein: CAWRTDYGPQHF
CDR3 DNA: TGTGCCTGGAGAACTGACTATGGGCCCCAGCATTTT

J gene: TRBJ1-2
clone size: NA
D gene: TRBD1
V gene: TRBV18
CDR3 protein: CASSLRQGARMGYTF
CDR3 DNA: TGTGCCAGCTCACTTAGACAGGGGGCGCGGATGGGCTACACCTTC

J gene: TRBJ2-7
clone size: NA
D gene: TRBD2
V gene: TRBV28
CDR3 protein: CASSPSGGYEQYF
CDR3 DNA: TGTGCCAGCAGTCCCAGCGGGGGCTACGAGCAGTACTTC

J gene: TRBJ2-1
clone size: NA
D gene: TRBD2
V gene: TRBV2
CDR3 protein: CASTQGLAGWDEQFF
CDR3 DNA: TGTGCCAGCACGCAGGGACTAGCGGGATGGGATGAGCAGTTCTTC

J gene: TRBJ2-1
clone size: NA
D gene: TRBD2
V gene: TRBV9
CDR3 protein: CASSVLTSGEQFF
CDR3 DNA: TGTGCCAGCAGCGTCCTTACTAGCGGCGAGCAGTTCTTC

J gene: TRBJ1-5
clone size: NA
D gene: NA
V gene: TRBV19
CDR3 protein: CASSDPRGGQPQHF
CDR3 DNA: TGTGCCAGTAGTGACCCAAGGGGGGGGCAGCCCCAGCATTTT

J gene: TRBJ2-6
clone size: once
D gene: TRBD2
V gene: TRBV6-6
CDR3 protein: CASSYPSGTGANVLTF
CDR3 DNA: TGTGCCAGCAGTTACCCGAGCGGGACTGGGGCCAACGTCCTGACTTTC

J gene: TRBJ2-2
clone size: once
D gene: TRBD2
V gene: TRBV7-9
CDR3 protein: CASSLFYTAGDTGELFF
CDR3 DNA: TGTGCCAGCAGCTTATTTTATACGGCGGGAGACACCGGGGAGCTGTTTTTT

J gene: TRBJ1-3
clone size: NA
D gene: TRBD1
V gene: TRBV4-1
CDR3 protein: CASSQALTGNGNTIYF
CDR3 DNA: TGCGCCAGCAGCCAAGCCCTGACAGGGAATGGAAACACCATATATTTT

J gene: TRBJ1-2
clone size: NA
D gene: TRBD1
V gene: TRBV5-1
CDR3 protein: CASSLEGQGNGYTF
CDR3 DNA: TGCGCCAGCAGCTTGGAGGGACAGGGAAATGGCTACACCTTC

J gene: TRBJ1-1
clone size: NA
D gene: NA
V gene: TRBV19
CDR3 protein: CASSTGGWLNTEAFF
CDR3 DNA: TGTGCCAGTAGTACAGGAGGATGGCTGAACACTGAAGCTTTCTTT

J gene: TRBJ2-5
clone size: NA
D gene: NA
V gene: TRBV7-2
CDR3 protein: CASSSGETQYF
CDR3 DNA: TGTGCCAGCAGCTCGGGGGAGACCCAGTACTTC

J gene: TRBJ2-1
clone size: NA
D gene: NA
V gene: TRBV5-6
CDR3 protein: CASSLDSRGEQFF
CDR3 DNA: TGTGCCAGCAGCTTGGATTCTCGGGGTGAGCAGTTCTTC

J gene: TRBJ1-1
clone size: NA
D gene: NA
V gene: TRBV30
CDR3 protein: CAWSVVSWANTEAFF
CDR3 DNA: TGTGCCTGGAGTGTAGTTTCGTGGGCGAACACTGAAGCTTTCTTT

J gene: TRBJ1-2
clone size: NA
D gene: TRBD1
V gene: TRBV29-1
CDR3 protein: CSARDRGRGYTF
CDR3 DNA: TGCAGCGCCCGGGACAGGGGTCGTGGCTACACCTTC

J gene: TRBJ1-1
clone size: NA
D gene: NA
V gene: TRBV9
CDR3 protein: CASSVAAGAEAFF
CDR3 DNA: TGTGCCAGCAGCGTAGCGGCGGGGGCTGAAGCTTTCTTT

J gene: TRBJ2-7
clone size: NA
D gene: NA
V gene: TRBV27
CDR3 protein: CASSSSLPYEQYF
CDR3 DNA: TGTGCCAGCAGTTCCTCTCTCCCCTACGAGCAGTACTTC

J gene: TRBJ1-3
clone size: once
D gene: NA
V gene: TRBV19
CDR3 protein: CASSHGQNTIYF
CDR3 DNA: TGTGCCAGTAGCCATGGACAGAACACCATATATTTT

J gene: TRBJ2-4
clone size: NA
D gene: NA
V gene: TRBV28
CDR3 protein: CASSLTGKAKNIQYF
CDR3 DNA: TGTGCCAGCAGTTTAACAGGGAAGGCCAAAAACATTCAGTACTTC

J gene: TRBJ2-7
clone size: NA
D gene: NA
V gene: TRBV11-2
CDR3 protein: CASSLRVNYEQYF
CDR3 DNA: TGTGCCAGCAGCTTACGGGTAAACTACGAGCAGTACTTC

J gene: TRBJ2-1
clone size: NA
D gene: TRBD2
V gene: TRBV4-2
CDR3 protein: CASSLSGTSGYNEQFF
CDR3 DNA: TGTGCCAGCAGCCTCTCCGGGACTAGCGGATACAATGAGCAGTTCTTC

J gene: TRBJ2-7
clone size: once
D gene: TRBD1
V gene: TRBV10-1
CDR3 protein: CASRPDRSSYEQYF
CDR3 DNA: TGCGCCAGCAGACCGGACAGGAGCTCCTACGAGCAGTACTTC

J gene: TRBJ2-7
clone size: NA
D gene: TRBD1
V gene: TRBV5-5
CDR3 protein: CASSFLSTGVYEQYF
CDR3 DNA: TGTGCCAGCAGCTTTCTCAGCACAGGGGTTTACGAGCAGTACTTC

J gene: TRBJ2-3
clone size: NA
D gene: NA
V gene: TRBV10-1
CDR3 protein: CASSEGGLGTDTQYF
CDR3 DNA: TGCGCCAGCAGTGAGGGGGGACTTGGCACAGATACGCAGTATTTT

J gene: TRBJ2-7
clone size: NA
D gene: TRBD1
V gene: TRBV7-3
CDR3 protein: CASSKTAGTGDYEQYF
CDR3 DNA: TGTGCCAGCAGCAAGACCGCCGGGACAGGCGACTACGAGCAGTACTTC

J gene: TRBJ1-4
clone size: NA
D gene: TRBD1
V gene: TRBV5-1
CDR3 protein: CASSSGQGVKEKLFF
CDR3 DNA: TGCGCCAGCAGCTCCGGACAGGGGGTAAAGGAAAAACTGTTTTTT

J gene: TRBJ2-7
clone size: NA
D gene: TRBD2
V gene: TRBV9
CDR3 protein: CASSVASGSYEQYF
CDR3 DNA: TGTGCCAGCAGCGTAGCCAGCGGGAGCTACGAGCAGTACTTC

J gene: TRBJ1-5
clone size: NA
D gene: NA
V gene: TRBV6-1
CDR3 protein: CASSPQGKYQPQHF
CDR3 DNA: TGTGCCAGCAGTCCCCAGGGAAAATACCAGCCCCAGCATTTT

J gene: TRBJ1-1
clone size: NA
D gene: NA
V gene: TRBV7-3
CDR3 protein: CASSLNSQNTEAFF
CDR3 DNA: TGTGCCAGCAGCTTAAACAGCCAGAACACTGAAGCTTTCTTT